This T cell receptor beta chain was recovered during a study of blood T cells in healthy people across ages (dated by TCRdb to the mid-2010s). Background for the entire study: In model experiments, template switching captured roughly one uniquely barcoded TCR beta cDNA molecule for every two T cells. The study measured age-related changes in TCR beta repertoire diversity using deep sequencing normalized with unique cDNA molecular identifiers. Four age groups were formed from the donors: young (average roughly 16 years), middle-aged (approximately 39), aged (over 55) and long-lived (82). To avoid experimental bias, donors of different ages were distributed randomly across sequencing lanes. For two donors (one aged 18 to 29 and one aged 80 or older), the study analyzed two additional independent replicas of 1 million unique cDNA reads from the same blood draw. General study outcomes and caveats: Because the CMV infection status of the donors was unknown, age-related changes in expanded clonotypes may potentially have been confounded. Observed TCR beta diversity correlated strongly with the percentage of naive T cells measured by flow cytometry. Estimates of total diversity from one million sequenced T cells were regarded as lower bounds and underestimates. Because profiling used bulk unsorted PBMCs, naive and antigen-experienced compartments could not be compared conclusively. Compared with the aged group, the long-lived group had more naive CD4+ T cells, fewer expanded clones and increased TCR diversity, suggesting age selection. As age increased, observed TCR beta diversity per million T cells dropped in a roughly linear way, and a significant reduction was already evident by age 40.

The approximately 39 donors, aged roughly 6 to 100 years, were systemically healthy Caucasian individuals from Russia. Around 9.9 milliliters of peripheral blood were collected from each donor into EDTA-treated Vacutainer tubes. Ficoll-Paque density-gradient centrifugation was used to isolate PBMCs, with at least 6.5 million per sample. Total RNA, at least 6 micrograms per sample, was extracted from PBMCs with Trizol reagent. Naive CD45RAhigh/CD27high T cell percentages were measured by flow cytometry on a PBMC aliquot from every donor. The CDR3 contains 15 residues, cysteine and phenylalanine counted. Solely the CDR3 DNA is kept, with 45 bases framed from the first base. CDR1 and CDR2 are drawn from the germline V gene: SGHTA, FQGNSA. Notes on this clonotype: It has no known antigen specificity. No base qualities exist here, and no much larger clone lies one base off it.

Libraries were built with 5' RACE. TCRdb lists the instrument as Illumina HiSeq 2500. The second PCR ran for roughly 7 to 12 cycles and used a J-beta primer mix along with a sample-barcoded 5' primer. A template-switch 5' adaptor carrying 12 random nucleotides introduced a unique molecular identifier onto each TCR beta cDNA molecule. Each sample yielded at least 2.5 million CDR3-containing paired-end reads. First-strand cDNA synthesis was performed from all RNA using the Mint cDNA synthesis kit, with priming by a TRBC-specific oligonucleotide. Following uracil-DNA glycosylase treatment, all cDNA underwent a first 18-cycle PCR with the universal primers M1SS and BC2_uni_R. In the paper's pipeline: For normalization, 1 million high-quality reads, each with a distinct molecular identifier, were randomly selected from each sample. Instead of being binned into consensus sequences, reads with shared molecular identifiers were discarded. MiTCR, run with a Q25 quality threshold and the strictest error-elimination algorithm, handled CDR3 identification, clonotype clustering and error correction. A nonparametric unseen species model using Euler transformation provided a lower-bound estimate of total TCR beta diversity. Through fastp at Q25 and MiXCR, TCRdb rebuilt clones from the public reads, retaining in-frame beta chains. A single entry per CDR3 protein holds the most common genes and DNA from its merged rows. The V and J calls shown here were made by TCRdb, not taken from the authors' results. In all, the sample holds 1.5 million to 2 million distinct CDR3 sequences, and roughly 49% of those were seen once. Clones ranked in the top ten supply 2.1% of the sample.

This receptor was obtained from a woman aged 40 to 49 in good health. In this chain, TRBV7-2 is recombined with TRBJ2-7, with 8 middle bases fitting TRBD2. The J call may be mistaken, given a closer DNA end match to TRBJ2-5. What was sequenced was blood. The CDR3 reads CASSRVRGGRETQYF. The sequence in DNA is TGTGCCAGCAGCCGAGTACGGGGGGGTAGGGAGACCCAGTACTTC.